This T cell receptor beta chain is drawn from a study of T cells in Graves' hyperthyroidism and ophthalmopathy. The investigators amplified TCR beta CDR3 regions from RNA transcripts. HTBI primers were employed in a first-round RT-PCR of the TCR CDR3. Using its own MiXCR run on the multiplex PCR reads, TCRdb lists one record per CDR3 protein. The sample contains around 580,000 distinct CDR3 sequences, 16% of which appear only once. This clonotype appeared a few times. PBMCs were sourced from roughly 10 ml fresh peripheral blood. Sequencing was performed on blood. The source of this sequence is a woman aged 18-30 years with Graves' hyperthyroidism.

CDR3 loop: CASSRTGTPGYTF. The CDR3 bases are TGTGCCAGCAGTCGGACAGGGACCCCTGGCTACACCTTC. J is TRBJ1-2 and V is TRBV2; 8 positions agree with TRBD1. This CDR3 is built from 13 residues. The germline gives CDR1 SNHLY, CDR2 FYNNEI. V trimming: 5 bases; J trimming: 7 bases; junction bases outside the gene matches: 6.